This TCR beta chain was recorded in a study of blood T cell repertoires in COVID-19. Study-level information: COVID-19 samples from acute and convalescent phases originated in the United States, Italy and Spain.

J lost 7 bases, V lost 5 bases, and 6 bases had no gene match. Germline lookup yields CDR1 SGHNT and CDR2 YENEEA. CDR3 length: 15 amino acids. The protocol was immunoSEQ multiplex PCR, while the TCRdb copy is restricted to in-frame clones and leaves out a portion. The sample lists 310,000 or so clones; roughly 89% were seen once. The chain employs TRBV11-3 and TRBJ2-1; 12 bases map to TRBD2. This clonotype was obtained from a woman between 18 and 29 years old who had recovered from COVID-19. Sequenced: PBMCs or T cells enriched from blood (not recorded which). This CDR3 reads CASSDGLAGLNEQFF. As DNA, the CDR3 is TGTGCCAGCAGCGACGGACTAGCGGGGTTGAATGAGCAGTTCTTC.